This entry lists 17 T cell receptor beta chains sequenced from one sample in a study of T cell repertoires in cytomegalovirus infection (dated by TCRdb to 2018 to 2020). Reads for this sample came from an Illumina HiSeq 1500. TCRdb reprocessed the public reads (quality trimming at Q25 with fastp, clone calling with MiXCR) and kept in-frame beta chains. Rows merge per CDR3 protein into single entries with the most common DNA and genes. This sample holds hundreds of thousands of distinct CDR3 sequences; 9.5% were observed only once. About 4.5% of the sample lies in the top ten. The sequenced sample consisted of PBMCs. Receptors originate from a human donor in good health (CMV status not recorded). Some clones in this sample may be carry-over from other donors' samples.

Ten or more counts support this clonotype. In DNA form, the CDR3 reads TGTGCCAGCAGAAGACCCCGGGGCCAAGAGACCCAGTACTTC. Translating it yields CASRRPRGQETQYF. The V call is TRBV6-2 or TRBV6-3, the J call TRBJ2-5, with D possibly being TRBD2 (5 bases). V lost 6 bases, J lost 1 base, and 12 bases lay in between. There are 14 residues in the CDR3. CDR1 and CDR2 (germline): MNHEY, SVGEGT.

This clonotype came up many times. V gene TRBV4-3 combines with J gene TRBJ2-2, with no clear D. Deletions cut 4 bases from V and 1 base from J, with 10 bases between. The germline V gene encodes CDR1 LGHNA and CDR2 YSLEER. CDR3 size: 15 residues. The chain's CDR3 is CASSPGYGNTGELFF. CDR3 bases: TGCGCCAGCAGCCCCGGGTATGGGAACACCGGGGAGCTGTTTTTT.

This clonotype has more than one count but fewer than ten. V is TRBV19 and J is TRBJ2-2, with 9 bases that match TRBD1. Trimming cost V 4 bases and J 0 bases; bases outside gene matches: 9. Germline assignment: CDR1 LNHDA and CDR2 SQIVND (reference sequence). There are 18 residues in the CDR3. The CDR3 nucleotides are TGTGCCAGTAGTACCGGGACAGGGACCTACGCGAACACCGGGGAGCTGTTTTTT. This gives the protein CASSTGTGTYANTGELFF.

The V call is TRBV28, the J call TRBJ2-5, with D perhaps TRBD2 (6 bases). The CDR3 loop spans 14 amino acids. In germline, CDR1 is MDHEN, CDR2 SYDVKM. V was shortened by 7 bases and J by 5 bases, with 17 bases between the two germline ends. CDR3 residues: CASKGGPMPETQYF. As DNA, the CDR3 is TGTGCCAGCAAAGGAGGGCCGATGCCGGAGACCCAGTACTTC.

The chain combines TRBV20-1 with TRBJ1-4; perhaps TRBD1 as D (6 bases). This CDR3 is built from 13 residues. From germline, CDR1 is DFQATT and CDR2 SNEGSKA (reference sequence). V was trimmed by 5 bases and J by 8 bases, leaving 15 bases between them. DNA for the CDR3: TGCAGTGCTCAGCACACAGGGAACGAAAAACTGTTTTTT. It specifies CSAQHTGNEKLFF.

This clonotype has a handful of counts. This chain joins TRBV6-6 and TRBJ2-1; maybe TRBD2 (5 bases). The CDR3 contains 14 residues. Germline CDR1 reads MNHNY; CDR2 reads SVGAGI (reference sequence). V was shortened by 5 bases and J by 9 bases, with 17 bases between the two germline ends. The CDR3 coding sequence is TGTGCCAGCAGTCAACCGACTACCCGGAGTGAGCAGTTCTTC. Protein: CASSQPTTRSEQFF.

The chain has TRBV12-3 or TRBV12-4 and TRBJ2-3; D is undetermined. This CDR3 region has 12 residues. With 6 bases removed from V and 2 bases from J, the gap between germline ends came to 6 bases. The DNA of the CDR3 is TGTGCCAGCAGCCGAGACACAGATACGCAGTATTTT. The encoded protein is CASSRDTDTQYF.

This clonotype was observed many times. This sequence joins TRBV7-2 and TRBJ2-5, with 11 bases identical to TRBD1. Germline loops: CDR1 SGHTA, CDR2 FQGNSA. The CDR3 spans 16 residues. V shed 5 bases and J 4 bases; nucleotides not matched to a gene: 9. CDR3 residues: CASSPSGTGGLETQYF. CDR3 in DNA: TGTGCCAGCAGCCCCTCAGGGACAGGGGGACTAGAGACCCAGTACTTC.

With respect to this clonotype: It may be a read error: a sequence one base away is much more abundant. This chain connects TRBV6-8 to TRBJ2-1, with D possibly being TRBD1 or TRBD2 (6 bases each). Trimming took off 5 bases at V and 3 bases at J, with 14 bases between the two ends. Germline V gene data show CDR1 as MNHGY and CDR2 as SAAAGT. The CDR3 sequence is 15 residues long. CDR3 sequence: CASSQRGVNYNEQFF. The CDR3 DNA sequence: TGTGCCAGCAGTCAGAGGGGGGTTAACTACAATGAGCAGTTCTTC.

The table lists this clonotype with a few counts. The rearrangement uses TRBV6-1 and TRBJ2-4, with a weak D call TRBD1 (6 bases). The CDR3 contains 15 residues. Germline assignment: CDR1 MNHNS and CDR2 SASEGT. Trimming removed 10 bases from V and 0 bases from J, with 16 bases in between. CDR3 protein: CATRPGDLAKNIQYF. CDR3 nucleotides: TGTGCCACGCGCCCAGGGGATTTAGCCAAAAACATTCAGTACTTC.

The V and J genes are TRBV6-2 or TRBV6-3 and TRBJ2-4, with 11 bases matching TRBD1. Germline V gene lookup returns CDR1 MNHEY and CDR2 SVGEGT. The J segment lost 3 bases and the V segment lost 7 bases, leaving 5 bases of the junction unmatched. This CDR3 comprises 15 residues. Here the CDR3 DNA reads TGTGCCAGCATCCCCGGGACAGGGGGCAAAAACATTCAGTACTTC. Its translation: CASIPGTGGKNIQYF.

This clonotype appeared many times. The chain recombines TRBV7-2 with TRBJ2-5, with 12 nucleotides matching TRBD2. CDR1 is SGHTA and CDR2 is FQGNSA in the germline V gene. The CDR3 loop spans 18 amino acids. The trim removed 1 base at V and 0 bases at J, leaving 6 bases unmatched. CDR3 sequence: CASSLVPRLAGDQETQYF. As DNA, the CDR3 is TGTGCCAGCAGCTTAGTCCCCAGACTAGCGGGGGACCAAGAGACCCAGTACTTC.

V is TRBV7-6 and J is TRBJ2-5; D remains unclear. This CDR3 has 15 residues. Deletions cut 4 bases from V and 1 base from J, with 13 bases between. Germline CDR1 SGHVS, CDR2 FNYEAQ. CDR3 residues: CASSSMTDFQETQYF. CDR3 nucleotide sequence: TGTGCCAGCAGCTCTATGACGGATTTCCAAGAGACCCAGTACTTC.

This clonotype was counted a few times. In DNA, the CDR3 is TGTGCCAGCAGCTCTACAGGGAGAGCAGTGAACACTGAAGCTTTCTTT. Protein product: CASSSTGRAVNTEAFF. This chain uses TRBV7-2 with TRBJ1-1, with D possibly TRBD1 on 6 matching bases. There are 16 residues in the CDR3. The V and J ends lost 4 bases and 0 bases respectively, with 15 bases between them. Germline CDR1 SGHTA, CDR2 FQGNSA.

This clonotype was recorded at least ten times. V usage is TRBV7-9 and J usage is TRBJ1-4; TRBD1 is a possible D gene (5 bases). The ends were cut back, 4 bases at V and 8 bases at J, with 17 bases in the middle. The germline V gene encodes CDR1 SEHNR and CDR2 FQNEAQ (reference sequence). This CDR3 has 15 residues. The CDR3 reads CASSSIGAGREKLFF. In nucleotides, the CDR3 is TGTGCCAGCAGCTCCATTGGGGCAGGGAGGGAAAAACTGTTTTTT.

This clonotype came up a few times. The chain links TRBV9 to TRBJ1-6, with D hard to call. The CDR3 is made up of 14 amino acids. Deletions cut 4 bases from V and 10 bases from J, with 15 bases between. The germline V gene encodes CDR1 SGDLS and CDR2 YYNGEE. In DNA, the CDR3 is TGTGCCAGCAGCCCCCGCGGTAGCGGCTCACCCCTCCACTTT. Its translation: CASSPRGSGSPLHF.

The V and J genes are TRBV28 and TRBJ2-4; D possibly corresponds to TRBD2 (6 bases). The germline V gene has CDR1 MDHEN and CDR2 SYDVKM. The CDR3 covers 13 residues. Trimming stripped 6 bases from V and 5 bases from J, with 11 bases between. Here the CDR3 reads CASRRDPQNIQYF. CDR3 DNA: TGTGCCAGCAGGCGGGATCCCCAAAACATTCAGTACTTC.